This T cell receptor (beta chain) emerged from a study of shared clonotypes between healthy human individuals. Assay: immunoSEQ multiplex PCR; the TCRdb copy retains only in-frame clones and omits some. The data contain about 1.4 million clones, roughly 96% of them singletons. The specimen sequenced was naive CD4+ T cells sorted from blood. Subset noted: CD45RA+ positively selected. The TCR originated in a man younger than 45 in good health.

CDR3 amino acids: CASSLGTVQPQHF. Written as DNA, the CDR3 is TGTGCCAGCAGTTTGGGCACGGTGCAGCCCCAGCATTTT. The chain has TRBV28 and TRBJ1-5; D remains ambiguous. V was trimmed by 3 bases and J by 7 bases, leaving 10 bases between them. This CDR3 has 13 amino acids. CDR1 MDHEN and CDR2 SYDVKM come from the germline V gene.